This T cell receptor beta chain was sequenced during a study of blood T cell repertoires in COVID-19. The CDR3 extends over 15 amino acids. Germline V lookup: CDR1 SGHTA, CDR2 FQGNSA. Trimming took 1 base from V and 1 from J, leaving 10 bases between them. This table comes from immunoSEQ multiplex PCR, and its TCRdb copy is limited to in-frame clones, with some not included. The data contain some 200,000 clones, less than 90% of them singletons. Sequencing was performed on peripheral blood. The chain employs TRBV7-2 and TRBJ2-5, with D possibly TRBD2 on 7 matching bases. The receptor was isolated from a woman older than 75 with active or convalescent COVID-19. The DNA for the CDR3 is TGTGCCAGCAGCTTAGTGGGGGGGGCCCAAGAGACCCAGTACTTC. Translating it yields CASSLVGGAQETQYF.